This TCR beta chain was obtained from a study of blood T cells in healthy people across ages (dated by TCRdb to between 2014 and 2017). For the wider study: Template switching captured roughly one uniquely barcoded TCR beta cDNA molecule per two T cells in model experiments. The study measured age-related changes in TCR beta repertoire diversity using deep sequencing normalized with unique cDNA molecular identifiers. The donors were divided into four age groups: young (average about 16 years), middle-aged (approximately 39), aged (about 60) and long-lived (82). To avoid experimental bias, donors of different ages were randomly spread across the sequencing lanes. The study analyzed two additional independent replicas of 1 million unique cDNA reads from the same blood draw for two donors, one aged 18 to 30 and one aged 80 or older.

CDR3 length: 16 amino acids, cysteine to phenylalanine. The only DNA kept is the CDR3, 48 bases in frame from the first base. Per the germline V gene, LGHNA is the CDR1 and YNFKEQ is the CDR2. Relative to germline, V is missing 0 bases and J is missing 9 bases, with 4 bases of the junction outside any gene match. Systemically healthy Caucasian individuals from Russia, some 40 in total and aged roughly 6 to 100 years, were included as donors. Each donor gave around 9 milliliters of peripheral blood, collected into EDTA-treated Vacutainer tubes. Ficoll-Paque density-gradient centrifugation was used to isolate PBMCs, with at least 7 million per sample. Trizol reagent was used to extract total RNA from the PBMCs, yielding at least 5.5 micrograms per sample. Naive CD45RAhigh/CD27high T cell percentages were measured by flow cytometry on a PBMC aliquot from every donor. About this clonotype itself: Its antigen is currently not known. Base qualities are not at hand, and no much larger clone is one base apart.

The paper's findings and limits, for the study overall: Because the CMV infection status of the donors was unknown, age-related changes in expanded clonotypes may potentially have been confounded. Observed TCR beta diversity correlated strongly with the percentage of naive T cells measured by flow cytometry. Compared with the aged group, the long-lived group had more naive CD4+ T cells, fewer expanded clones and increased TCR diversity, suggesting age selection. Observed TCR beta diversity per million T cells fell roughly linearly with age, and a significant reduction was already apparent by age around 39. Estimates of total diversity based on one million sequenced T cells were considered lower bounds and underestimates. Since profiling was done on bulk unsorted PBMCs, naive and antigen-experienced compartments could not be conclusively compared.

The library came from 5' RACE. The listed sequencing device is Illumina HiSeq 2500. A second PCR of about 6 to 11 cycles was performed with a sample-barcoded 5' primer and a J-beta primer mix. Each TCR beta cDNA molecule received a unique molecular identifier from a template-switch 5' adaptor carrying 12 random nucleotides. At least 3 million CDR3-containing paired-end reads were obtained from each sample. The Mint cDNA synthesis kit, primed by a TRBC-specific oligonucleotide, was used to synthesize first-strand cDNA from all RNA. Following uracil-DNA glycosylase treatment, a first 18-cycle PCR with universal primers M1SS and BC2_uni_R was performed on all cDNA. As for the authors' bioinformatics: For normalization, 1 million high-quality reads, each with a distinct molecular identifier, were randomly selected from each sample. Instead of being binned into consensus sequences, reads that shared molecular identifiers were thrown out. CDR3 identification, clonotype clustering and error correction used MiTCR with a Q25 quality threshold and the strictest error-elimination algorithm. A nonparametric unseen species model using Euler transformation provided a lower-bound estimate of total TCR beta diversity. TCRdb redid the processing of the public reads, applying fastp at Q25 and MiXCR, and retained in-frame beta chains. CDR3 protein sequences are deduplicated, and each keeps its most common genes and DNA. It is TCRdb's table, rather than the study itself, that gives the V and J calls and clone size. This sample has about 1.4 million distinct CDR3 sequences in its table, and approximately 60% of those were observed once. Clones ranked in the top ten supply 6.5% to 8.5% of the sample.

The sequenced sample consisted of blood. The chain uses TRBV4-2 and TRBJ2-1; 14 nucleotides in the junction match TRBD2. This sequence originates from a man between 18 and 29 years old in good health. The sequenced DNA is TGTGCCAGCAGCCAAGAGACTAGCGGGAGGGCCTTTGAGCAGTTCTTC. This is translated as CASSQETSGRAFEQFF.